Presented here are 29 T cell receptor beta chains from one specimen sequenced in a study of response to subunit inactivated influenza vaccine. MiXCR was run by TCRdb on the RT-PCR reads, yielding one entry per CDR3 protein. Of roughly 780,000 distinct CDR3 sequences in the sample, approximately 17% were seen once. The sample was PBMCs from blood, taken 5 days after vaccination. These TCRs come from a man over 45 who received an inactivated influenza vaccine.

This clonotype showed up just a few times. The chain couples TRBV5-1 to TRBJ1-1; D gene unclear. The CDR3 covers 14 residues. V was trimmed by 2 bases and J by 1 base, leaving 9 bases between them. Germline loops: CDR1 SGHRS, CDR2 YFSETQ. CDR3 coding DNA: TGCGCCAGCAGCTTAGGGCAGCAGAACACTGAAGCTTTCTTT. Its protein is CASSLGQQNTEAFF. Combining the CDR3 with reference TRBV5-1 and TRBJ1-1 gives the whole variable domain KAGVTQTPRYLIKTRGQQVTLSCSPISGHRSVSWYQQTPGQGLQFLFEYFSETQRNKGNFPGRFSGRQFSNSRSEMNVSTLELGDSALYLCASSLGQQNTEAFFGQGTRLTVV.

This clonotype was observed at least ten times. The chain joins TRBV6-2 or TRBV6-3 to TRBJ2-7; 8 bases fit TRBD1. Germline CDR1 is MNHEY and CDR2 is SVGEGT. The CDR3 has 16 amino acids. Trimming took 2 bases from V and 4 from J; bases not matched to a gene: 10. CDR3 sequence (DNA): TGTGCCAGCAGTTACGACAGGGGTCTGAATTTGTACGAGCAGTACTTC. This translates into CASSYDRGLNLYEQYF.

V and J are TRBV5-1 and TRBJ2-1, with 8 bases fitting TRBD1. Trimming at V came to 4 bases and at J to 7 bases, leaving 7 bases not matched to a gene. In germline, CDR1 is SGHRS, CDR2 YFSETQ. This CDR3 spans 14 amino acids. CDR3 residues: CASSPGQGRNEQFF. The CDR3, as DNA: TGCGCCAGCAGCCCAGGACAGGGACGGAATGAGCAGTTCTTC.

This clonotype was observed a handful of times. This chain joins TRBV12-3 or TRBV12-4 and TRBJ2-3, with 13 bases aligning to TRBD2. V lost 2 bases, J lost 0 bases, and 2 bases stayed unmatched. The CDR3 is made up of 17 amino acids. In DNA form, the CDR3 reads TGTGCCAGCAGTTTAATGACTAGCGGGGGGAGCACAGATACGCAGTATTTT. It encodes CASSLMTSGGSTDTQYF.

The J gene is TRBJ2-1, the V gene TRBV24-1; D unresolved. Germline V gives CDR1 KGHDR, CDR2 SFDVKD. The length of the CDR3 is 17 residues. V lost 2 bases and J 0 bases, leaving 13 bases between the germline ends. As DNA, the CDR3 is TGTGCCACCAGTGATTCCTTCGACCCGAGCTCCTACAATGAGCAGTTCTTC. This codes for CATSDSFDPSSYNEQFF.

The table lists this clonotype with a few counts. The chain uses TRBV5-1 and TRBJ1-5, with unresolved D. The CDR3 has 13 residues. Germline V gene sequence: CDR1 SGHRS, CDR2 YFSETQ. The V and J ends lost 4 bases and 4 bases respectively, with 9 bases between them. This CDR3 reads CASSQDTNQPQHF. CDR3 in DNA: TGCGCCAGCAGCCAAGACACAAATCAGCCCCAGCATTTT.

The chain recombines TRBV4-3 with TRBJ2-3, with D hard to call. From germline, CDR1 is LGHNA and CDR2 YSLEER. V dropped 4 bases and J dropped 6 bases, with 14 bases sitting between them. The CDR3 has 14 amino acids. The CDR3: CASSPTTLLDTQYF. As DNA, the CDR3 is TGCGCCAGCAGCCCGACGACATTGCTGGATACGCAGTATTTT.

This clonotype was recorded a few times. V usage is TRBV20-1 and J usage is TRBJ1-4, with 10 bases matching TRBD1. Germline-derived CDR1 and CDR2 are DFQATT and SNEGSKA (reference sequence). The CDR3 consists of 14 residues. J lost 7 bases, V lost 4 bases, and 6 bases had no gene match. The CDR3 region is CSATRTGGSEKLFF. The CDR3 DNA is TGCAGTGCTACCCGGACAGGGGGATCTGAAAAACTGTTTTTT.

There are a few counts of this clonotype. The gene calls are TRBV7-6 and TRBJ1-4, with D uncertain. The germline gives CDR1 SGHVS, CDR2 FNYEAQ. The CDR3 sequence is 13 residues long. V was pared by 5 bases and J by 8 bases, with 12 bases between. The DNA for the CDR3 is TGTGCCAGCAGCAAAAGGACGGGGGAAAAACTGTTTTTT. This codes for CASSKRTGEKLFF. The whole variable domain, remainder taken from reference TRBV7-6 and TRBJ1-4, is GAGVSQSPRYKVTKRGQDVALRCDPISGHVSLYWYRQALGQGPEFLTYFNYEAQQDKSGLPNDRFSAERPEGSISTLTIQRTEQRDSAMYRCASSKRTGEKLFFGSGTQLSVL.

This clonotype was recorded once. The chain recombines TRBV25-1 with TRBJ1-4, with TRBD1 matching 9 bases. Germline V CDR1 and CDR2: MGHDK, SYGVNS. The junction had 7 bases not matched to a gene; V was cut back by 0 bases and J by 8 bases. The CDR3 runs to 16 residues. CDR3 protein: CASSEYGGQGKEKLFF. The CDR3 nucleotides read TGTGCCAGCAGTGAATATGGGGGACAGGGTAAAGAAAAACTGTTTTTT.

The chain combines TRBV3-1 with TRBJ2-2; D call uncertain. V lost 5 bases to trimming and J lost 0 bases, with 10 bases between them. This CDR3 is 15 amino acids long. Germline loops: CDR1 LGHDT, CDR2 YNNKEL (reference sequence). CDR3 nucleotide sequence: TGTGCCAGCAGCAGAACACTGGCGAACACCGGGGAGCTGTTTTTT. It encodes CASSRTLANTGELFF.

The CDR3 protein is CASKISTSEFFTDTQYF. In nucleotides, the CDR3 is TGTGCCAGCAAGATATCGACTTCGGAGTTCTTCACAGATACGCAGTATTTT. The chain recombines TRBV6-5 with TRBJ2-3; no firm D call. V was pared by 7 bases and J by 2 bases, with 22 bases between. Germline V gene lookup returns CDR1 MNHEY and CDR2 SVGAGI. CDR3 length equals 17 residues.

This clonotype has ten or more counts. This chain's CDR3 is CSVDRSGNPYEQYF. The CDR3 DNA sequence: TGCAGCGTTGATAGGTCAGGGAATCCCTACGAGCAGTACTTC. This rearrangement joins TRBV29-1 to TRBJ2-7, with a weak D call TRBD1 (5 bases). The V gene's germline CDR1 is SQVTM and CDR2 ANQGSEA. V lost 3 bases to trimming and J lost 2 bases, with 14 bases between them. This CDR3 contains 14 residues.

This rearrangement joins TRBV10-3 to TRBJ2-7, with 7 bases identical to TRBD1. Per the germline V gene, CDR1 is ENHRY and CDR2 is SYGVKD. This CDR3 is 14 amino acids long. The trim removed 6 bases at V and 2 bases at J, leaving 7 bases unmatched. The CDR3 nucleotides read TGTGCCATCAGCCTTCAGGGGGACGCCTACGAGCAGTACTTC. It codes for CAISLQGDAYEQYF.

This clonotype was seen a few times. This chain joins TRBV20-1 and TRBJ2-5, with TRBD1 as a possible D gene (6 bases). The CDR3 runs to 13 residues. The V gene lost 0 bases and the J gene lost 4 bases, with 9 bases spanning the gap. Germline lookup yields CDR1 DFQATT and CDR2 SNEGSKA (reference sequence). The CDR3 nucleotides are TGCAGTGCTAGAGATAAAGGGGGAGAGACCCAGTACTTC. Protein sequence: CSARDKGGETQYF.

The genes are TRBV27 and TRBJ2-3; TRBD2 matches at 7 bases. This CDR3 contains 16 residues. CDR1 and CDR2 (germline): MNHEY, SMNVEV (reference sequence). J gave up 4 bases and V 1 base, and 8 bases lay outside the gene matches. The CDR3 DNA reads TGTGCCAGCAGTTTATACGGGCAGGGAGGGCCAGATACGCAGTATTTT. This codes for CASSLYGQGGPDTQYF.

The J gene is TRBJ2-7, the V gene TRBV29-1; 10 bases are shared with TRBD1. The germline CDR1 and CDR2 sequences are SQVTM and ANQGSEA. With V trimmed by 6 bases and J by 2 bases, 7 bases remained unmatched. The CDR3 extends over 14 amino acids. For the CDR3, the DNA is TGCAGCGTCGGGGGACAGGGGTCGGCCTACGAGCAGTACTTC. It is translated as CSVGGQGSAYEQYF.

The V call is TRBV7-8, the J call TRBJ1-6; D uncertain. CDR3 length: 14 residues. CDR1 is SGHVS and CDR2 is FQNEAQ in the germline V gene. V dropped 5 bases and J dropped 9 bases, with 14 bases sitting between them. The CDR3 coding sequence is TGTGCCAGCAGCCTCGTGACATTAACTTCACCCCTCCACTTT. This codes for CASSLVTLTSPLHF.

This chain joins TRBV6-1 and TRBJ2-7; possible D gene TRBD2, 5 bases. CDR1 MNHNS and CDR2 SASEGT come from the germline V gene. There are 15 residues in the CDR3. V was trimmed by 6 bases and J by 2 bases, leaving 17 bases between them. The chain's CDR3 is CASSSLGGPTYEQYF. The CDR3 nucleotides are TGTGCCAGCAGCTCCCTTGGCGGGCCCACCTACGAGCAGTACTTC.

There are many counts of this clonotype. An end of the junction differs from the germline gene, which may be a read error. In DNA form, the CDR3 reads TGTGCCAGCAGCTTAGGGGCGGGAGCTAGCACAGATACGCAGTATTTT. Protein product: CASSLGAGASTDTQYF. This chain joins TRBV5-1 and TRBJ2-3, with 7 nucleotides matching TRBD2. The length of the CDR3 is 16 residues. In germline, CDR1 is SGHRS, CDR2 YFSETQ.

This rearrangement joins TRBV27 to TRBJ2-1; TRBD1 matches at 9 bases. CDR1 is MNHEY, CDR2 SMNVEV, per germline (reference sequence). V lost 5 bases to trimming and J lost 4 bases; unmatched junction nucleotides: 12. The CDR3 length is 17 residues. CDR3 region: CASSPQWTGDIYNEQFF. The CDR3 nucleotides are TGTGCCAGCAGTCCCCAATGGACAGGGGACATATACAATGAGCAGTTCTTC.

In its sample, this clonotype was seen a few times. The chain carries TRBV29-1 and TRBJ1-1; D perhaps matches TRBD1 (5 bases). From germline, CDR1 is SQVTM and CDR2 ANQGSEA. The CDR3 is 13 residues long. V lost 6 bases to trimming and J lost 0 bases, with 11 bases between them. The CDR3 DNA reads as TGCAGCGTCCGACAGAAAGTGAACACTGAAGCTTTCTTT. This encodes CSVRQKVNTEAFF.

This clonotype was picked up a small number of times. CDR3: CSASQDGYEAFF. CDR3 sequence (DNA): TGCAGTGCTAGCCAAGATGGTTATGAAGCTTTCTTT. This rearrangement joins TRBV20-1 to TRBJ1-1, with D hard to call. Trimming left V 3 bases short and J 7 bases short, with 12 bases between. CDR3 size: 12 residues. Germline CDR1 reads DFQATT; CDR2 reads SNEGSKA (reference sequence).

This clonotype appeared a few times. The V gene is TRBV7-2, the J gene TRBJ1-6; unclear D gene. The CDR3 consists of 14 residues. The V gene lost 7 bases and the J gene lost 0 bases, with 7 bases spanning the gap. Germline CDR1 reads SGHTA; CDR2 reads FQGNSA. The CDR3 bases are TGTGCCAGCAAAGGAAACTCCTATAATTCACCCCTCCACTTT. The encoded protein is CASKGNSYNSPLHF.

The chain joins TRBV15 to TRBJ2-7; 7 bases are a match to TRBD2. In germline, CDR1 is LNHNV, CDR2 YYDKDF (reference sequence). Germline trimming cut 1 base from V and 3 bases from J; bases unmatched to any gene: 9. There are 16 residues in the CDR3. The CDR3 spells CATSRARLAVVYEQYF. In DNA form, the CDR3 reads TGTGCCACCAGCAGAGCGCGACTAGCTGTGGTCTACGAGCAGTACTTC.

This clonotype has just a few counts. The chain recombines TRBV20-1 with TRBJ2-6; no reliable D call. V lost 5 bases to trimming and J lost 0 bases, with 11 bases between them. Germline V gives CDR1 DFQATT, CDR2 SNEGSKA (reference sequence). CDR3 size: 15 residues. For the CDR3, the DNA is TGCAGTGCTGCTAAACTTTACTCTGGGGCCAACGTCCTGACTTTC. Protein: CSAAKLYSGANVLTF.

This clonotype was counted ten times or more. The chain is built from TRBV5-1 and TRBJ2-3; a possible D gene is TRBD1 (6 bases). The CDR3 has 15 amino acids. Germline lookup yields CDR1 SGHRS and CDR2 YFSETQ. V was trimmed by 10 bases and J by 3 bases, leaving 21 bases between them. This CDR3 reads CAPRAARGRTDTQYF. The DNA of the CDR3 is TGCGCCCCCAGAGCGGCCAGGGGAAGAACAGATACGCAGTATTTT.

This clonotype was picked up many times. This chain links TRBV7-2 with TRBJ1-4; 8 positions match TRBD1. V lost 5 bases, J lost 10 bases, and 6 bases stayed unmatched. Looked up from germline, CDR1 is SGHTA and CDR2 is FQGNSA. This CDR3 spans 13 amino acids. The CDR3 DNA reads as TGTGCCAGCAGCACGGACAGGGACGGAAAACTGTTTTTT. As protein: CASSTDRDGKLFF.

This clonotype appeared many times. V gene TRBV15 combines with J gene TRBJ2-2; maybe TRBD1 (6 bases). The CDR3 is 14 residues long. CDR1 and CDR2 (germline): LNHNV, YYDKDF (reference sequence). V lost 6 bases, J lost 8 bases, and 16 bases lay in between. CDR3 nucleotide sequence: TGTGCCACCAGAACGACAGGCTTCCTTGGGGAGCTGTTTTTT. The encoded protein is CATRTTGFLGELFF.